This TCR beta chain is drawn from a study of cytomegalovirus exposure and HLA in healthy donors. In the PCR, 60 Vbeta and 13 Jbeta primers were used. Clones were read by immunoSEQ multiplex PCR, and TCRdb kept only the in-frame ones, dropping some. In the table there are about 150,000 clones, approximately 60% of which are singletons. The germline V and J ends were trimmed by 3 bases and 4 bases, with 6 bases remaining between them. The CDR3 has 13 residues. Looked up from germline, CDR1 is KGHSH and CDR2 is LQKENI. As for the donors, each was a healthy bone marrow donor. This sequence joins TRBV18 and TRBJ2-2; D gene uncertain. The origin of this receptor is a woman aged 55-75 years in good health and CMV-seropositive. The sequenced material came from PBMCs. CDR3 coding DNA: TGTGCCAGCTCACCCTTGTCCACCGGGGAGCTGTTTTTT. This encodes CASSPLSTGELFF.